A single sample gave rise to the 14 T cell receptor beta chains below, sequenced in a study of CD8 T cells in Susac syndrome. Reverse transcription used about 0.45 to 1 ug RNA and random hexamers. Each CDR3 protein gets one entry after TCRdb re-called the immunoSEQ multiplex PCR reads with MiXCR. Among some 140,000 distinct CDR3 sequences, around 93% were seen once, and the ten largest hold roughly 0.2%. Input material: CD8+ T cells from PBMCs. The receptor source for this set is a human donor with Susac syndrome.

This sequence joins TRBV20-1 and TRBJ1-2, with TRBD1 as a possible D gene (5 bases). The CDR3 covers 13 residues. CDR1 and CDR2 from the germline V gene are DFQATT and SNEGSKA (reference sequence). With 0 bases removed from V and 8 bases from J, the gap between germline ends came to 13 bases. The CDR3 nucleotides are TGCAGTGCTAGAGATCAGGGCGGGCCCGGCTACACCTTC. It yields the protein CSARDQGGPGYTF.

This clonotype was recorded once. The chain carries TRBV9 and TRBJ2-1; TRBD2 agrees at 10 bases. V was clipped by 4 bases and J by 6 bases; unmatched bases: 7. There are 15 residues in the CDR3. CDR1 SGDLS and CDR2 YYNGEE come from the germline V gene. CDR3 loop: CASSTQAGGGNEQFF. The CDR3, as DNA: TGTGCCAGCAGCACTCAAGCGGGAGGGGGCAATGAGCAGTTCTTC.

The J gene is TRBJ1-2, the V gene TRBV20-1; 8 bases match TRBD1. The J segment lost 3 bases and the V segment lost 6 bases, leaving 6 bases of the junction unmatched. The germline V gene has CDR1 DFQATT and CDR2 SNEGSKA (reference sequence). The CDR3 length is 13 residues. The CDR3 loop is CSATGTGDYGYTF. In nucleotides, the CDR3 is TGCAGTGCAACCGGGACAGGAGACTATGGCTACACCTTC.

The chain employs TRBV5-1 and TRBJ2-7; 8 bases are shared with TRBD1. The germline V gene has CDR1 SGHRS and CDR2 YFSETQ. The CDR3 is 15 residues long. After removal of 4 bases from V and 3 bases from J, the junction contained 9 bases not matched to a gene. The CDR3 protein is CASSQEGQAVYEQYF. The CDR3 DNA reads TGCGCCAGCAGCCAAGAGGGACAGGCCGTCTACGAGCAGTACTTC.

The chain combines TRBV20-1 with TRBJ1-4, with a weak D call TRBD1 (5 bases). Trimming took off 0 bases at V and 5 bases at J, with 22 bases between the two ends. The germline gives CDR1 DFQATT, CDR2 SNEGSKA (reference sequence). The CDR3 is 18 residues long. The CDR3 nucleotides are TGCAGTGCTAGAGATCCGCGGGGCGGGTCCAGCTTAAATGAAAAACTGTTTTTT. It yields the protein CSARDPRGGSSLNEKLFF.

The rearrangement joins TRBV28 to TRBJ2-1; the D is unclear. Trimming took off 4 bases at V and 0 bases at J, with 16 bases between the two ends. Looked up from germline, CDR1 is MDHEN and CDR2 is SYDVKM. The CDR3 loop spans 17 amino acids. Here the CDR3 DNA reads TGTGCCAGCAGTTCCCCTCTAGATCTTAGCTCCTACAATGAGCAGTTCTTC. Its protein is CASSSPLDLSSYNEQFF.

This sequence joins TRBV4-1 and TRBJ2-7, with 14 positions matching TRBD2. After removal of 0 bases from V and 4 bases from J, the junction contained 11 bases not matched to a gene. CDR3 length: 19 amino acids. Germline loops: CDR1 MGHRA, CDR2 YSYEKL. CDR3 sequence: CASSQDGGLAGEISYEQYF. The CDR3 nucleotides are TGCGCCAGCAGCCAAGACGGGGGACTAGCGGGAGAAATATCTTACGAGCAGTACTTC.

This rearrangement joins TRBV4-1 to TRBJ1-1, with D unclear. There are 15 residues in the CDR3. From germline, CDR1 is MGHRA and CDR2 YSYEKL. V was clipped by 2 bases and J by 0 bases, with 10 bases between them. CDR3 region: CASSQNPEVNTEAFF. The CDR3 region has the DNA TGCGCCAGCAGCCAAAATCCGGAGGTGAACACTGAAGCTTTCTTT.

The rearrangement joins TRBV27 to TRBJ2-3, with TRBD2 matching over 14 bases. V lost 0 bases, J lost 6 bases, and 11 bases stayed unmatched. The length of the CDR3 is 19 residues. Germline V gene sequence: CDR1 MNHEY, CDR2 SMNVEV (reference sequence). The CDR3 loop is CASSLSRTRLAGGGDTQYF. The CDR3 nucleotides are TGTGCCAGCAGTTTATCACGGACCCGACTAGCGGGAGGGGGCGATACGCAGTATTTT.

The rearrangement uses TRBV12-3 or TRBV12-4 and TRBJ1-1, with unresolved D. Deletions cut 6 bases from V and 2 bases from J, with 7 bases between. The CDR3 is 12 residues long. The CDR3 sequence: CASRWINTEAFF. The CDR3, as DNA: TGTGCCAGCAGATGGATCAACACTGAAGCTTTCTTT.

The chain joins TRBV7-8 to TRBJ2-3; 7 bases match TRBD2. The CDR3 covers 14 residues. CDR1 SGHVS and CDR2 FQNEAQ come from the germline V gene. V lost 2 bases to trimming and J lost 2 bases; unmatched junction nucleotides: 1. The CDR3 loop is CASSLLAVTDTQYF. The CDR3, as DNA: TGTGCCAGCAGCTTACTAGCGGTCACAGATACGCAGTATTTT.

V gene TRBV7-9 combines with J gene TRBJ2-7; 7 bases map to TRBD2. CDR1 SEHNR and CDR2 FQNEAQ come from the germline V gene (reference sequence). This CDR3 comprises 18 residues. Losses at the gene ends were 4 bases for V and 0 bases for J; bases not matched to a gene: 15. CDR3 protein: CASSSPPPTSWSSYEQYF. DNA of the CDR3: TGTGCCAGCAGCTCTCCCCCCCCGACTAGCTGGAGCTCCTACGAGCAGTACTTC.

The V call is TRBV12-3 or TRBV12-4, the J call TRBJ1-2; D ambiguous. The CDR3 is 13 amino acids. V was cut by 5 bases and J by 6 bases, with 13 bases left in between. CDR3 region: CASSIRHVDGYTF. For the CDR3, the DNA is TGTGCCAGCAGTATAAGACACGTGGATGGCTACACCTTC.

The chain carries TRBV5-4 and TRBJ1-2; TRBD1 aligns across 7 bases. With V trimmed by 4 bases and J by 4 bases, 7 bases remained unmatched. CDR3 length equals 14 residues. Germline V gene data show CDR1 as SGHNT and CDR2 as YYREEE (reference sequence). The CDR3 loop is CASSLGTASYGYTF. The CDR3 DNA reads as TGTGCCAGCAGCCTTGGGACAGCCTCCTATGGCTACACCTTC. Complete variable domain (other parts from reference TRBV5-4 and TRBJ1-2): ETGVTQSPTHLIKTRGQQVTLRCSSQSGHNTVSWYQQALGQGPQFIFQYYREEENGRGNFPPRFSGLQFPNYSSELNVNALELDDSALYLCASSLGTASYGYTFGSGTRLTVV.